Listed below are T cell receptor beta chains from one sample, sequenced in a study of cytomegalovirus exposure and HLA in healthy donors. Produced via immunoSEQ multiplex PCR; TCRdb's table is partial and in-frame only. The table has around 130,000 clones, about 80% seen once. The specimen sequenced was PBMCs. These receptors all come from a male donor in good health and CMV-seronegative. CDR3s include the opening cysteine and the closing phenylalanine or tryptophan. Each record gives: clone size, J gene, V gene, D gene, CDR3 protein, CDR3 DNA. The D gene is left open where the match is weak. Clone size is shown for a subset of rows, as once, few, many or a class of expanded clone.

size: .
J: TRBJ1-3
V: TRBV5-4
D: .
CDR3: CASSQGGAGRRNTIYF
DNA: TGTGCCAGCAGCCAAGGCGGGGCAGGCAGGAGAAACACCATATATTTT

size: .
J: TRBJ1-1
V: TRBV9
D: TRBD1
CDR3: CASSETKGQLNTEAFF
DNA: TGTGCCAGCAGCGAAACCAAGGGACAGTTGAACACTGAAGCTTTCTTT

size: .
J: TRBJ2-5
V: TRBV29-1
D: TRBD1
CDR3: CSARRGQGEETQYF
DNA: TGCAGCGCCCGGCGCGGACAGGGGGAAGAGACCCAGTACTTC

size: few
J: TRBJ1-1
V: TRBV19
D: .
CDR3: CASSPRTGGGFTEAFF
DNA: TGTGCCAGTAGCCCCAGGACGGGGGGAGGGTTCACTGAAGCTTTCTTT

size: .
J: TRBJ2-1
V: TRBV5-4
D: .
CDR3: CASSRDRPSYNEQFF
DNA: TGTGCCAGCAGCCGAGATCGTCCCTCCTACAATGAGCAGTTCTTC

size: .
J: TRBJ2-7
V: TRBV18
D: .
CDR3: CASSATTYEQYF
DNA: TGTGCCAGCTCAGCCACAACCTACGAGCAGTACTTC

size: .
J: TRBJ2-1
V: TRBV29-1
D: TRBD2
CDR3: CSVEDRGGEQFF
DNA: TGCAGCGTTGAAGATAGGGGAGGGGAGCAGTTCTTC

size: .
J: TRBJ1-1
V: TRBV9
D: .
CDR3: CASSVGGGRANTEAFF
DNA: TGTGCCAGCAGCGTAGGGGGGGGCAGGGCGAACACTGAAGCTTTCTTT

size: .
J: TRBJ2-3
V: TRBV11-2
D: .
CDR3: CASSLVRRGTDTQYF
DNA: TGTGCCAGCAGCTTAGTTAGGCGGGGAACAGATACGCAGTATTTT

size: .
J: TRBJ1-6
V: TRBV9
D: .
CDR3: CASSVGSNSPLHF
DNA: TGTGCCAGCAGCGTAGGTAGCAATTCACCCCTCCACTTT

size: .
J: TRBJ1-5
V: TRBV5-5
D: TRBD1
CDR3: CASSSGQGAPINQPQHF
DNA: TGTGCCAGCAGCTCCGGACAGGGGGCCCCGATCAATCAGCCCCAGCATTTT

size: .
J: TRBJ2-4
V: TRBV19
D: .
CDR3: CASNEAEGNIQYF
DNA: TGTGCCAGTAACGAGGCAGAAGGTAACATTCAGTACTTC

size: .
J: TRBJ1-2
V: TRBV29-1
D: .
CDR3: CSARGSNYGYTF
DNA: TGCAGCGCCAGAGGGTCGAACTATGGCTACACCTTC

size: .
J: TRBJ2-6
V: TRBV5-8
D: TRBD1
CDR3: CASSLVGQPYVLTF
DNA: TGTGCCAGCAGCTTGGTGGGACAGCCCTACGTCCTGACTTTC

size: once
J: TRBJ2-3
V: TRBV5-1
D: TRBD2
CDR3: CASSFQGGIADTQYF
DNA: TGCGCCAGCAGCTTTCAGGGAGGGATAGCGGATACGCAGTATTTT

size: .
J: TRBJ1-1
V: TRBV5-1
D: .
CDR3: CASSLGAAEAFF
DNA: TGCGCCAGCAGCTTGGGGGCAGCTGAAGCTTTCTTT

size: .
J: TRBJ1-1
V: TRBV10-1
D: .
CDR3: CASSEGGRLMNTEAFF
DNA: TGCGCCAGCAGTGAGGGAGGGAGGCTTATGAACACTGAAGCTTTCTTT

size: .
J: TRBJ2-1
V: TRBV30
D: .
CDR3: CAWSVGGIKNEQFF
DNA: TGTGCCTGGAGTGTAGGAGGGATTAAGAATGAGCAGTTCTTC

size: once
J: TRBJ2-1
V: TRBV27
D: .
CDR3: CASSTLPPSVNEQFF
DNA: TGTGCCAGCAGCACCCTCCCCCCATCGGTCAATGAGCAGTTCTTC

size: .
J: TRBJ1-3
V: TRBV19
D: .
CDR3: CASTLREGGNTIYF
DNA: TGTGCCAGTACCCTCAGGGAGGGCGGAAACACCATATATTTT

size: .
J: TRBJ2-1
V: TRBV5-4
D: .
CDR3: CASSLGGSLGNEQFF
DNA: TGTGCCAGCAGCTTGGGAGGGAGTTTGGGCAATGAGCAGTTCTTC

size: few
J: TRBJ2-2
V: TRBV5-1
D: .
CDR3: CASSLFGGDTGELFF
DNA: TGCGCCAGCAGCTTATTTGGAGGGGACACCGGGGAGCTGTTTTTT

size: .
J: TRBJ1-4
V: TRBV9
D: TRBD1
CDR3: CASSVEGTGVEKLFF
DNA: TGTGCCAGCAGCGTAGAGGGGACAGGGGTCGAAAAACTGTTTTTT

size: .
J: TRBJ2-6
V: TRBV5-6
D: .
CDR3: CASSLGFSAAGANGLTF
DNA: TGTGCCAGCAGCTTAGGCTTTTCGGCTGCTGGGGCCAACGGCCTGACTTTC

size: few
J: TRBJ1-2
V: TRBV18
D: .
CDR3: CASSPIETVHNYGYTF
DNA: TGTGCCAGCTCACCAATCGAAACAGTTCATAACTATGGCTACACCTTC